A selection of T cell receptor beta chains follows, all from one sample in a study of blood T cell repertoires in COVID-19. Assay: immunoSEQ multiplex PCR; the TCRdb copy retains only in-frame clones and omits some. The sample yields approximately 36,000 clones, nearly 90% seen once. Sequencing was performed on peripheral blood. These receptors were collected from a man aged 55 to 69 with active or convalescent COVID-19. The CDR3 runs from the conserved cysteine through the conserved F or W. Fields, in order: V gene, J gene, D gene, clone size, CDR3 DNA, CDR3 protein. The D gene is left open where the match is weak. Rows give clone size only sometimes, using once, few, many, or a class for an expanded clone.

v_call: TRBV28
j_call: TRBJ1-4
d_call: TRBD1
clone_size: few
cdr3_nt: TGTGCCAGCAGCAAGAGGGGGCGCGGTGGCGAAAAACTGTTTTTT
cdr3_aa: CASSKRGRGGEKLFF

v_call: TRBV5-4
j_call: TRBJ2-1
d_call: -
clone_size: -
cdr3_nt: TGTGCCAGCAGCTTAGAAGGACAGTACAATGAGCAGTTCTTC
cdr3_aa: CASSLEGQYNEQFF

v_call: TRBV5-4
j_call: TRBJ1-4
d_call: TRBD1
clone_size: -
cdr3_nt: TGTGCCAGCAGCAGAACAGGGGTGGCAACTAATGAAAAACTGTTTTTT
cdr3_aa: CASSRTGVATNEKLFF

v_call: TRBV7-2
j_call: TRBJ2-7
d_call: -
clone_size: -
cdr3_nt: TGTGCCAGCAGCTTAGACAGGTTCTCCTACGAGCAGTACTTC
cdr3_aa: CASSLDRFSYEQYF

v_call: TRBV5-1
j_call: TRBJ2-5
d_call: TRBD2
clone_size: -
cdr3_nt: TGCGCCAGCAGCTTGGACCCGACTAGCGGCCAAGAGACCCAGTACTTC
cdr3_aa: CASSLDPTSGQETQYF

v_call: TRBV27
j_call: TRBJ2-5
d_call: -
clone_size: -
cdr3_nt: TGTGCCAGCAGTTTGACAGGGAGGTTTTCCACGGAGACCCAGTACTTC
cdr3_aa: CASSLTGRFSTETQYF

v_call: TRBV19
j_call: TRBJ1-2
d_call: TRBD1
clone_size: -
cdr3_nt: TGTGCCAGTAGTATTAGGGGGACAGGGAACTATGGCTACACCTTC
cdr3_aa: CASSIRGTGNYGYTF

v_call: TRBV6-2/TRBV6-3
j_call: TRBJ2-1
d_call: -
clone_size: -
cdr3_nt: TGTGCCAGCAGTTACGTTTTAGGCGGAAGCTCCTACAATGAGCAGTTCTTC
cdr3_aa: CASSYVLGGSSYNEQFF

v_call: TRBV11-3
j_call: TRBJ2-3
d_call: -
clone_size: -
cdr3_nt: TGTGCCAGCGTATCGCCGAGGGTACACACAGATACGCAGTATTTT
cdr3_aa: CASVSPRVHTDTQYF

v_call: TRBV28
j_call: TRBJ2-7
d_call: TRBD2
clone_size: -
cdr3_nt: TGTGCCAGCAGTTTGAGCGGGAGCCGGTCCTACGAGCAGTACTTC
cdr3_aa: CASSLSGSRSYEQYF

v_call: TRBV11-2
j_call: TRBJ2-7
d_call: TRBD1
clone_size: -
cdr3_nt: TGTGCCAGCAGCCCCGGGGGGACAGGGGTAGGCGAGCAGTACTTC
cdr3_aa: CASSPGGTGVGEQYF

v_call: TRBV5-1
j_call: TRBJ2-3
d_call: -
clone_size: -
cdr3_nt: TGCGCCAGCAGCTTGTTATTGCCGGGGGATACGCAGTATTTT
cdr3_aa: CASSLLLPGDTQYF

v_call: TRBV7-9
j_call: TRBJ2-7
d_call: TRBD2
clone_size: -
cdr3_nt: TGTGCCAGCAGCTTAAATAGGCCTAGCGGGAGCTACGAGCAGTACTTC
cdr3_aa: CASSLNRPSGSYEQYF

v_call: TRBV9
j_call: TRBJ2-5
d_call: -
clone_size: -
cdr3_nt: TGTGCCAGCAGCTTGACATTCTCCCTCCGGGAGACCCAGTACTTC
cdr3_aa: CASSLTFSLRETQYF

v_call: TRBV24-1
j_call: TRBJ2-1
d_call: TRBD2
clone_size: -
cdr3_nt: TGTGCCACCAGTGAAACCGGGACTAGATGGTACAATGAGCAGTTCTTC
cdr3_aa: CATSETGTRWYNEQFF

v_call: TRBV29-1
j_call: TRBJ2-1
d_call: -
clone_size: once
cdr3_nt: TGCAGCGTTGACCCCGGACAGACATTAAACCCACATGAGCAGTTCTTC
cdr3_aa: CSVDPGQTLNPHEQFF

v_call: TRBV5-1
j_call: TRBJ1-3
d_call: -
clone_size: once
cdr3_nt: TGCGCCAGCAGCTTGGATCCCCCCCCGGGAAACACCATATATTTT
cdr3_aa: CASSLDPPPGNTIYF

v_call: TRBV19
j_call: TRBJ2-3
d_call: -
clone_size: -
cdr3_nt: TGTGCCAGTAGTCGGACAGACTCAACTATTAGCACAGATACGCAGTATTTT
cdr3_aa: CASSRTDSTISTDTQYF

v_call: TRBV20-1
j_call: TRBJ2-7
d_call: -
clone_size: -
cdr3_nt: TGCAGTGCTAGTAGGGGGAGAAACGACGAGCAGTACTTC
cdr3_aa: CSASRGRNDEQYF

v_call: TRBV5-4
j_call: TRBJ2-5
d_call: TRBD2
clone_size: -
cdr3_nt: TGTGCCAGCAGCTTTACTAGCGGGAGGGACGAGACCCAGTACTTC
cdr3_aa: CASSFTSGRDETQYF

v_call: TRBV11-2
j_call: TRBJ1-3
d_call: -
clone_size: -
cdr3_nt: TGTGCCAGCAACCGGCAGGGTCCGAGCTCTGGAAACACCATATATTTT
cdr3_aa: CASNRQGPSSGNTIYF

v_call: TRBV19
j_call: TRBJ1-4
d_call: -
clone_size: -
cdr3_nt: TGTGCCAGTAGTATAGTGGGGAGCGGGGCCTGGGGCGAAAAACTGTTTTTT
cdr3_aa: CASSIVGSGAWGEKLFF

v_call: TRBV18
j_call: TRBJ1-3
d_call: TRBD1
clone_size: -
cdr3_nt: TGTGCCAGCTCACCGACAGGGGTAAACACCATATATTTT
cdr3_aa: CASSPTGVNTIYF

v_call: TRBV28
j_call: TRBJ1-1
d_call: -
clone_size: -
cdr3_nt: TGTGCCAGCAGTTTCTGGACTGGGGTTGTTGCTTTCTTT
cdr3_aa: CASSFWTGVVAFF

v_call: TRBV5-1
j_call: TRBJ2-1
d_call: TRBD2
clone_size: -
cdr3_nt: TGCGCCAGCAGCCGAGCGGGAGGCTACAATGAGCAGTTCTTC
cdr3_aa: CASSRAGGYNEQFF

v_call: TRBV14
j_call: TRBJ2-1
d_call: TRBD2
clone_size: -
cdr3_nt: TGTGCCAGCAGCCAGGGGGGGGGAAATGAGCAGTTCTTC
cdr3_aa: CASSQGGGNEQFF

v_call: TRBV12-3/TRBV12-4
j_call: TRBJ2-1
d_call: -
clone_size: -
cdr3_nt: TGTGCCAGCACTCAAGAGTACAATGAGCAGTTCTTC
cdr3_aa: CASTQEYNEQFF

v_call: TRBV2
j_call: TRBJ2-1
d_call: TRBD1
clone_size: -
cdr3_nt: TGTGCCAGCAGGGGGACAGGCGGATTCTACAATGAGCAGTTCTTC
cdr3_aa: CASRGTGGFYNEQFF

v_call: TRBV4-1
j_call: TRBJ2-3
d_call: TRBD2
clone_size: -
cdr3_nt: TGCGCCAGCAGCCATCCGCCCAGCGGGAGTTCAGATACGCAGTATTTT
cdr3_aa: CASSHPPSGSSDTQYF

v_call: TRBV5-4
j_call: TRBJ2-2
d_call: -
clone_size: -
cdr3_nt: TGTGCCAGCAGCTTGGAGCCCGCACTCACCGGGGAGCTGTTTTTT
cdr3_aa: CASSLEPALTGELFF

v_call: TRBV27
j_call: TRBJ2-7
d_call: -
clone_size: -
cdr3_nt: TGTGCCAGCAGTTTAAGGGGCAGCGAGCAGTACTTC
cdr3_aa: CASSLRGSEQYF

v_call: TRBV7-9
j_call: TRBJ2-7
d_call: -
clone_size: -
cdr3_nt: TGTGCCAGCAGTCTTCAGAACAACGAGCAGTACTTC
cdr3_aa: CASSLQNNEQYF

v_call: TRBV12-3/TRBV12-4
j_call: TRBJ1-2
d_call: -
clone_size: -
cdr3_nt: TGTGCCAGCAGTTTCGGGTCGATTGGCTACACCTTC
cdr3_aa: CASSFGSIGYTF

v_call: TRBV20-1
j_call: TRBJ2-7
d_call: -
clone_size: -
cdr3_nt: TGCAGTGCTAAAAAGGTAGACAGGCAGTACTTC
cdr3_aa: CSAKKVDRQYF

v_call: TRBV14
j_call: TRBJ2-5
d_call: -
clone_size: -
cdr3_nt: TGTGCCAGCAGCCAGGGGGCCCGGTCAGAGACCCAGTACTTC
cdr3_aa: CASSQGARSETQYF

v_call: TRBV15
j_call: TRBJ2-1
d_call: TRBD2
clone_size: -
cdr3_nt: TGTGCCACCAGCAGATCCCTCCCCAGACTAGCGGGAGGTACTAAGCAAGAGCAGTTCTTC
cdr3_aa: CATSRSLPRLAGGTKQEQFF

v_call: TRBV7-2
j_call: TRBJ2-7
d_call: -
clone_size: -
cdr3_nt: TGTGCCAGCAGCTTAGAGCCCCACCCGACCTACGAGCAGTACTTC
cdr3_aa: CASSLEPHPTYEQYF

v_call: TRBV9
j_call: TRBJ2-1
d_call: TRBD2
clone_size: -
cdr3_nt: TGTGCCAGCAGCGTAGCTGGGGGGGAGGGACCCTACAATGAGCAGTTCTTC
cdr3_aa: CASSVAGGEGPYNEQFF

v_call: TRBV5-1
j_call: TRBJ2-7
d_call: TRBD2
clone_size: -
cdr3_nt: TGCGCCAGCAGCCCGGGGACTAGCGGATACTACGAGCAGTACTTC
cdr3_aa: CASSPGTSGYYEQYF

v_call: TRBV5-6
j_call: TRBJ2-7
d_call: -
clone_size: -
cdr3_nt: TGTGCCAGCAGCGGTGGTGGCCAGGCTTTCTACGAGCAGTACTTC
cdr3_aa: CASSGGGQAFYEQYF

v_call: TRBV5-1
j_call: TRBJ2-5
d_call: TRBD1
clone_size: -
cdr3_nt: TGCGCCAGCAGACCAGGGGGCACGGTGGAGACCCAGTACTTC
cdr3_aa: CASRPGGTVETQYF

v_call: TRBV2
j_call: TRBJ2-7
d_call: -
clone_size: -
cdr3_nt: TGTGCCAGCAGAGAACAGGGTTGGGATCCGAGCTCCTACGAGCAGTACTTC
cdr3_aa: CASREQGWDPSSYEQYF

v_call: TRBV5-1
j_call: TRBJ2-5
d_call: -
clone_size: -
cdr3_nt: TGCGCCAGCAGCATTTGGGGAGGAGAGACCCAGTACTTC
cdr3_aa: CASSIWGGETQYF

v_call: TRBV5-1
j_call: TRBJ2-2
d_call: TRBD2
clone_size: few
cdr3_nt: TGCGCCAGCTCAAGGACTAGCGGGACAACAAACACCGGGGAGCTGTTTTTT
cdr3_aa: CASSRTSGTTNTGELFF

v_call: TRBV3-1/TRBV3-2
j_call: TRBJ2-1
d_call: -
clone_size: -
cdr3_nt: TGTGCCAGCAGCCAAGTTCGGAATGAGCAGTTCTTC
cdr3_aa: CASSQVRNEQFF

v_call: TRBV25-1
j_call: TRBJ2-2
d_call: -
clone_size: -
cdr3_nt: TGTGCCAGCAGTGATTTGCGGGGGCGCACCGGGGAGCTGTTTTTT
cdr3_aa: CASSDLRGRTGELFF

v_call: TRBV28
j_call: TRBJ1-5
d_call: TRBD1
clone_size: -
cdr3_nt: TGTGCCACCGAAGGGGGCTTTACCGCCGTTCGAGGGAAGCCCCAGCATTTT
cdr3_aa: CATEGGFTAVRGKPQHF

v_call: TRBV29-1
j_call: TRBJ1-5
d_call: TRBD1
clone_size: few
cdr3_nt: TGCAGCGACACGGCCGGCCAGGGACAGGGTTCTCAGCCCCAGCATTTT
cdr3_aa: CSDTAGQGQGSQPQHF

v_call: TRBV5-6
j_call: TRBJ1-5
d_call: TRBD1
clone_size: -
cdr3_nt: TGTGCCGGCAGCTTGGGACAGGGAAAACAGCCCCAGCATTTT
cdr3_aa: CAGSLGQGKQPQHF

v_call: TRBV27
j_call: TRBJ2-4
d_call: -
clone_size: -
cdr3_nt: TGTGCCAGCAGTCCCTCGCAGGGTCGGATAGGGAACATTCAGTACTTC
cdr3_aa: CASSPSQGRIGNIQYF

v_call: TRBV2
j_call: TRBJ2-1
d_call: TRBD2
clone_size: few
cdr3_nt: TGTGCCAGCAGTGACCCCTTTGAGAGGCGGGAGAAAAAGGGGAATGAGCAGTTCTTC
cdr3_aa: CASSDPFERREKKGNEQFF

v_call: TRBV10-3
j_call: TRBJ1-3
d_call: TRBD1
clone_size: -
cdr3_nt: TGTGCCATCGGCCTTTCCGGGACAGGCTCTGGAAACACCATATATTTT
cdr3_aa: CAIGLSGTGSGNTIYF

v_call: TRBV19
j_call: TRBJ2-6
d_call: -
clone_size: -
cdr3_nt: TGTGCCAGTAGTATTGGAGCCGCTGGGGCCAACGTCCTGACTTTC
cdr3_aa: CASSIGAAGANVLTF

v_call: TRBV5-1
j_call: TRBJ1-5
d_call: TRBD1
clone_size: -
cdr3_nt: TGCGCCAGCAGCTGGACAGGGTTTGATCAGCCCCAGCATTTT
cdr3_aa: CASSWTGFDQPQHF

v_call: TRBV3-1/TRBV3-2
j_call: TRBJ2-4
d_call: -
clone_size: -
cdr3_nt: TGTGCCAGCAGCCAAGCCAGGGACTTGGGCATTCAGTACTTC
cdr3_aa: CASSQARDLGIQYF

v_call: TRBV7-2
j_call: TRBJ2-7
d_call: TRBD2
clone_size: -
cdr3_nt: TGTGCCAGCAGCTTAACCCCCCGGACTAGCGGATACGAGCAGTACTTC
cdr3_aa: CASSLTPRTSGYEQYF

v_call: TRBV21-1
j_call: TRBJ1-2
d_call: -
clone_size: -
cdr3_nt: TGTGCCAGCAGCAAACTGGACACCCGGGGGGGCTACACCTTC
cdr3_aa: CASSKLDTRGGYTF